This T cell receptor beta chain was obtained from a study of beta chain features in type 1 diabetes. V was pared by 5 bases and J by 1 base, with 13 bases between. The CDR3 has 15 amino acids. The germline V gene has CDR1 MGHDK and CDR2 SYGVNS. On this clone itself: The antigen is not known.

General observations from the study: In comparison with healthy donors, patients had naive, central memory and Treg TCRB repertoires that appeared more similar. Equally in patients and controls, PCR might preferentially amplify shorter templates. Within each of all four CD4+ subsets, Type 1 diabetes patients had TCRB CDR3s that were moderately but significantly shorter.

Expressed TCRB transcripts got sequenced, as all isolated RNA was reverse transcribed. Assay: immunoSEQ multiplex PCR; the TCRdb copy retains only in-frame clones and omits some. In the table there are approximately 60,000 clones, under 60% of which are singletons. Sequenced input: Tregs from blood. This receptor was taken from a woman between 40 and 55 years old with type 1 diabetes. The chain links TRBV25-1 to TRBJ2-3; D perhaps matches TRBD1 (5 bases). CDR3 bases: TGTGCCAGCAGTTGGGGCTTCGGAGGCACAGATACGCAGTATTTT. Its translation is CASSWGFGGTDTQYF. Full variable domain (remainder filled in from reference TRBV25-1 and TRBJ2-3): EADIYQTPRYLVIGTGKKITLECSQTMGHDKMYWYQQDPGMELHLIHYSYGVNSTEKGDLSSESTVSRIRTEHFPLTLESARPSHTSQYLCASSWGFGGTDTQYFGPGTRLTVL.